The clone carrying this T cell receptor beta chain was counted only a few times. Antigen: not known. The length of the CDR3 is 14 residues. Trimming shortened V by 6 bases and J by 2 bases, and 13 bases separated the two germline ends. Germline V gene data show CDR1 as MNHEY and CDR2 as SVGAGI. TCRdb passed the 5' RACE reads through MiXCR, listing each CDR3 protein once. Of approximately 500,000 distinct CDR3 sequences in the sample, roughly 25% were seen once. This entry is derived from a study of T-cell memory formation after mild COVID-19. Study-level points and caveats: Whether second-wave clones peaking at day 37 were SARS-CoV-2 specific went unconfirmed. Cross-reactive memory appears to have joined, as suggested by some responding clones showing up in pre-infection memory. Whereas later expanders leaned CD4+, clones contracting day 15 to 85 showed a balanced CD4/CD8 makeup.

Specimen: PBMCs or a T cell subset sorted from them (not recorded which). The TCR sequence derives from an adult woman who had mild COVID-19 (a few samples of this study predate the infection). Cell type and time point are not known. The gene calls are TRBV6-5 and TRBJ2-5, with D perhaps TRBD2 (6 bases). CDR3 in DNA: TGTGCCAGCAGGCGGGGAATCCTTCAAGAGACCCAGTACTTC. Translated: CASRRGILQETQYF.